This TCR beta chain was recovered during a study of blood T cells in healthy people across ages. The CDR3 loop spans 17 amino acids. Looked up from germline, CDR1 is SEHNR and CDR2 is FQNEAQ (reference sequence). With 2 bases clipped from V and 0 bases from J, the junction kept 9 bases outside the gene matches. Through a sample-barcoded 5' primer and a J-beta primer mix, a second PCR was run for roughly 7 to 12 cycles. From the 5' RACE reads, TCRdb called clonotypes with MiXCR, one entry per CDR3 protein. Found here are about 970,000 distinct CDR3 sequences, roughly 47% of them singletons; the top ten hold around 21%.

Material for sequencing was blood. This chain links TRBV7-9 with TRBJ1-2; 7 nucleotides line up with TRBD1. This sequence originates from a woman aged 60-75 years in good health. The CDR3 loop is CASSLSVTGTANYGYTF. In nucleotides, the CDR3 is TGTGCCAGCAGCTTATCGGTTACCGGGACAGCTAACTATGGCTACACCTTC.